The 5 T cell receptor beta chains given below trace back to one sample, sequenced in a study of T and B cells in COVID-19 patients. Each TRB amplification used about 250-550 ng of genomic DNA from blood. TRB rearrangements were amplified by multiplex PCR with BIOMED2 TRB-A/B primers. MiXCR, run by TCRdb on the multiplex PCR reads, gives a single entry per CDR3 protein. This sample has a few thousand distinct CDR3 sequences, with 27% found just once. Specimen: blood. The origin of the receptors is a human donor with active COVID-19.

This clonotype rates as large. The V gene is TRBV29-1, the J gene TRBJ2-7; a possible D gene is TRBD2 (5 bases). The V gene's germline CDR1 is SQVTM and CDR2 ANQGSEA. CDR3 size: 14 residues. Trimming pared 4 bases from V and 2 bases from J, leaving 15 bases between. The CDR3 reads CSVVRAGLAYEQYF. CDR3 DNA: TGCAGCGTTGTAAGGGCAGGACTTGCCTACGAGCAGTACTTC.

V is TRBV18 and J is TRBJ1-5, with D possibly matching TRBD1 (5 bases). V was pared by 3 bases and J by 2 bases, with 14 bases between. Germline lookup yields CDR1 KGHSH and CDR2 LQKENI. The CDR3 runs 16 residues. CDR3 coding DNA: TGTGCCAGCTCACCGGGTACAGGCGACCGCAATCAGCCCCAGCATTTT. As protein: CASSPGTGDRNQPQHF.

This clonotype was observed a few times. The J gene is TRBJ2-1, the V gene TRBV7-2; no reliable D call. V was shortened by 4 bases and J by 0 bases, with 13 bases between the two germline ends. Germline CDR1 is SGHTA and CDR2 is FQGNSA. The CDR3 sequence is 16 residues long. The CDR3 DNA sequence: TGTGCCAGCAGCTCAAACAGAGGAAGCTCCTACAATGAGCAGTTCTTC. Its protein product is CASSSNRGSSYNEQFF. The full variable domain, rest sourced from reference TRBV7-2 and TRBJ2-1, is GAGVSQSPSNKVTEKGKDVELRCDPISGHTALYWYRQSLGQGLEFLIYFQGNSAPDKSGLPSDRFSAERTGGSVSTLTIQRTQQEDSAVYLCASSSNRGSSYNEQFFGPGTRLTVL.

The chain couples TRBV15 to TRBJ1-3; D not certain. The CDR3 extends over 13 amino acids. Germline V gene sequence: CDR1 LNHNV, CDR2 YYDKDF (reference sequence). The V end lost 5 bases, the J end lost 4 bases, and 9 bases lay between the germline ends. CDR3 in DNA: TGTGCCACCAGCTCTGATTTGGGAAACACCATATATTTT. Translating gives CATSSDLGNTIYF.

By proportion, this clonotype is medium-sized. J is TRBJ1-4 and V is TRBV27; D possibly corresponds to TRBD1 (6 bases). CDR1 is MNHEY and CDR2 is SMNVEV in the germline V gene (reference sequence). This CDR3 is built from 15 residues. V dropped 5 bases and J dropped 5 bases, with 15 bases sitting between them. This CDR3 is CASSPGGTRNEKLFF. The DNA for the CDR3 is TGTGCCAGCAGTCCGGGCGGGACAAGGAATGAAAAACTGTTTTTT.